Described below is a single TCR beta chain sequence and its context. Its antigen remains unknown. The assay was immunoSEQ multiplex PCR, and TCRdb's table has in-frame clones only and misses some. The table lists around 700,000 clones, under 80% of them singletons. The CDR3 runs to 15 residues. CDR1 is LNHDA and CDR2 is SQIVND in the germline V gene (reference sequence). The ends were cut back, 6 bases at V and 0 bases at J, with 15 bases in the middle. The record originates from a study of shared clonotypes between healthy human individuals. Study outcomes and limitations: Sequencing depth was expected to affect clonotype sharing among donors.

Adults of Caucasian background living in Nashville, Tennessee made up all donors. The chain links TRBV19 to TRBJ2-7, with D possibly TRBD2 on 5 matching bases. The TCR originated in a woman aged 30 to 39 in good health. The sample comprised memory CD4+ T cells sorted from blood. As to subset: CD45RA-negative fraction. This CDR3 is CASSGVLASSYEQYF. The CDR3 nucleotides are TGTGCCAGTAGCGGTGTTCTAGCTAGCTCCTACGAGCAGTACTTC. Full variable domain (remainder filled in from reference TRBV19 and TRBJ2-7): DGGITQSPKYLFRKEGQNVTLSCEQNLNHDAMYWYRQDPGQGLRLIYYSQIVNDFQKGDIAEGYSVSREKKESFPLTVTSAQKNPTAFYLCASSGVLASSYEQYFGPGTRLTVT.